The 4 T cell receptor beta chains presented below share a single source sample, sequenced in a study of beta chain features in type 1 diabetes. Isolated RNA was reverse transcribed in full, so expressed TCRB transcripts were sequenced. Using immunoSEQ multiplex PCR, the repertoire was profiled, and TCRdb retains in-frame clones only, with some absent. The sample has roughly 250,000 clones, about 10% seen once. Sequencing input: naive CD4+ T cells from blood. The receptors originated from a woman under 30 in good health.

J is TRBJ2-3 and V is TRBV6-1; tentatively, D is TRBD1 (6 bases). CDR1 MNHNS and CDR2 SASEGT come from the germline V gene. This CDR3 is 16 amino acids long. The V end lost 4 bases, the J end lost 2 bases, and 16 bases lay between the germline ends. CDR3: CASSALPTGPTDTQYF. CDR3 sequence (DNA): TGTGCCAGCAGTGCCCTTCCGACAGGACCCACAGATACGCAGTATTTT.

This clone was picked up a small number of times. At the DNA level, this CDR3 is encoded by other sequences in the same sample as well. The chain uses TRBV30 and TRBJ1-1; maybe TRBD1 (5 bases). CDR1 GTSNPN and CDR2 SVGIG come from the germline V gene (reference sequence). This CDR3 comprises 12 residues. V was shortened by 2 bases and J by 7 bases, with 11 bases between the two germline ends. As DNA, the CDR3 is TGTGCCTGGAGTCCGCAGGGCAGTGAAGCTTTCTTT. Amino acids: CAWSPQGSEAFF.

The chain carries TRBV20-1 and TRBJ2-5; TRBD1 might be the D (6 bases). Trimming removed 4 bases at V and 3 bases at J, with 6 bases between. Germline V lookup: CDR1 DFQATT, CDR2 SNEGSKA (reference sequence). The CDR3 covers 11 residues. The CDR3 loop is CSANREETQYF. Written as DNA, the CDR3 is TGCAGTGCTAACAGGGAAGAGACCCAGTACTTC.

This clone was seen a few times. The gene calls are TRBV5-4 and TRBJ2-1; TRBD1 aligns across 7 bases. There are 15 residues in the CDR3. The V and J ends lost 4 bases and 0 bases, in that order; junction bases with no gene match: 4. Germline V CDR1 and CDR2: SGHNT, YYREEE (reference sequence). CDR3 DNA: TGTGCCAGCAGCCCGACAGGGAACTCCTACAATGAGCAGTTCTTC. This codes for CASSPTGNSYNEQFF.